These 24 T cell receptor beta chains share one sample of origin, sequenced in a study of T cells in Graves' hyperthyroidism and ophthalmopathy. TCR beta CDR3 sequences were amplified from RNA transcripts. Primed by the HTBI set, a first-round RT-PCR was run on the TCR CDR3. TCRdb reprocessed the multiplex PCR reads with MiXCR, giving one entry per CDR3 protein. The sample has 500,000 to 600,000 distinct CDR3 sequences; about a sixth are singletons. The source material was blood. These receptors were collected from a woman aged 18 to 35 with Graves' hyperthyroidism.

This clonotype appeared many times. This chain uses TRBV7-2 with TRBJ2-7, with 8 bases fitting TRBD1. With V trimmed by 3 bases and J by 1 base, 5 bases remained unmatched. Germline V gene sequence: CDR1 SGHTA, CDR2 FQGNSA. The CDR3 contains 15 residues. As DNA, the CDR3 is TGTGCCAGCAGCTTCGACAGGGGCCTATCCTACGAGCAGTACTTC. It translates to CASSFDRGLSYEQYF.

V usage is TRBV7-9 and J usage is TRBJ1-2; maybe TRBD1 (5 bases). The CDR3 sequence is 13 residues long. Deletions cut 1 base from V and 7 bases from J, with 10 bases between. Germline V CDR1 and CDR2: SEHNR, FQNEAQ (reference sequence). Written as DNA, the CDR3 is TGTGCCAGCAGCTTAGGCAGCCAGGGTGGCTACACCTTC. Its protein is CASSLGSQGGYTF. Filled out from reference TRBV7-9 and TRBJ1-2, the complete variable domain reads DTGVSQNPRHKITKRGQNVTFRCDPISEHNRLYWYRQTLGQGPEFLTYFQNEAQLEKSRLLSDRFSAERPKGSFSTLEIQRTEQGDSAMYLCASSLGSQGGYTFGSGTRLTVV.

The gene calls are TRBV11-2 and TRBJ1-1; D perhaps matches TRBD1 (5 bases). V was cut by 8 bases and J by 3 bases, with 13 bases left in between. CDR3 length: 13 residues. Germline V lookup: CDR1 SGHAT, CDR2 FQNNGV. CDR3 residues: CASGGQRDTEAFF. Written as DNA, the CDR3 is TGTGCCAGCGGCGGACAAAGGGACACTGAAGCTTTCTTT.

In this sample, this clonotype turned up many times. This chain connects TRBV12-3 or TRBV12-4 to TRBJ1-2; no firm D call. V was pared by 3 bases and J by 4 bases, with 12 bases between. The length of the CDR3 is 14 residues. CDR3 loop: CASSLSGGSYGYTF. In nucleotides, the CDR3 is TGTGCCAGCAGTTTGAGCGGAGGGAGCTATGGCTACACCTTC.

Here the CDR3 reads CASSIGGPNTGELFF. CDR3 in DNA: TGTGCCAGCAGTATCGGCGGGCCGAACACCGGGGAGCTGTTTTTT. The V gene is TRBV7-9, the J gene TRBJ2-2, with D possibly TRBD2 on 5 matching bases. In germline, CDR1 is SEHNR, CDR2 FQNEAQ (reference sequence). The CDR3 covers 15 residues. The ends were cut back, 6 bases at V and 0 bases at J, with 11 bases in the middle.

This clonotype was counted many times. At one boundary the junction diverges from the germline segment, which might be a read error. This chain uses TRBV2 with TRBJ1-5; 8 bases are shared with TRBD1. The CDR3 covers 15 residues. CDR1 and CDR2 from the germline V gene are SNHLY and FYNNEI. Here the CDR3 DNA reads TGTGCCAGCAGGGAAGGACAGGGACAAAATCAGCCCCAGCATTTT. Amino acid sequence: CASREGQGQNQPQHF. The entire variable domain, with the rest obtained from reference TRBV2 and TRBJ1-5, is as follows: EPEVTQTPSHQVTQMGQEVILRCVPISNHLYFYWYRQILGQKVEFLVSFYNNEISEKSEIFDDQFSVERPDGSNFTLKIRSTKLEDSAMYFCASREGQGQNQPQHFGDGTRLSIL.

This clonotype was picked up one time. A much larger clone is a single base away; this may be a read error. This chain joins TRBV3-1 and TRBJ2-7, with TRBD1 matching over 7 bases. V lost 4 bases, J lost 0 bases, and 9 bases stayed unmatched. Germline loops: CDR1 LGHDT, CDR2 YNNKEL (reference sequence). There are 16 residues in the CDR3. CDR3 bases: TGTGCCAGCAGCCCTCGGACAGGCGTCGACTCCTACGAGCAGTACTTC. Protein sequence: CASSPRTGVDSYEQYF.

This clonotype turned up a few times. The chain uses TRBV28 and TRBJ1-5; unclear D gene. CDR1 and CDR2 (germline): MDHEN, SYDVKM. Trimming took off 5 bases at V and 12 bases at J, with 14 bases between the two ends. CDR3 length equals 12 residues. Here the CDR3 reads CASSTALFLQHF. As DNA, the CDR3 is TGTGCCAGCAGTACGGCCCTGTTTCTCCAGCATTTT.

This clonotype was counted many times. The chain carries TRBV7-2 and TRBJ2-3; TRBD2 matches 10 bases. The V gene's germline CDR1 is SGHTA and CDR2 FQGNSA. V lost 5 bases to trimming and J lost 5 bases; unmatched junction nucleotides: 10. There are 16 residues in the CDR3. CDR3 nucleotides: TGTGCCAGCAGCCGCTCCGGGACTAGCGCTTTAGATACGCAGTATTTT. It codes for CASSRSGTSALDTQYF.

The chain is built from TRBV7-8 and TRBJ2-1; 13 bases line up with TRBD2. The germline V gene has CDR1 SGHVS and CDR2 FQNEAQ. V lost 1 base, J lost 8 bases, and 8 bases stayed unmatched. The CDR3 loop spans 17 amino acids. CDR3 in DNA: TGTGCCAGCAGCTTAGGGCCGGGACTAGCGGGGCAGGATGAGCAGTTCTTC. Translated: CASSLGPGLAGQDEQFF.

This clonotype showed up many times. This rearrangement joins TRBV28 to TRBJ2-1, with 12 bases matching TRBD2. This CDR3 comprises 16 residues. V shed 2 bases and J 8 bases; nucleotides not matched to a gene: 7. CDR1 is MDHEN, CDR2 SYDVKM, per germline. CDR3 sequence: CASSLRLAGVKYEQFF. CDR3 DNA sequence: TGTGCCAGCAGTTTAAGACTAGCGGGAGTTAAGTATGAGCAGTTCTTC.

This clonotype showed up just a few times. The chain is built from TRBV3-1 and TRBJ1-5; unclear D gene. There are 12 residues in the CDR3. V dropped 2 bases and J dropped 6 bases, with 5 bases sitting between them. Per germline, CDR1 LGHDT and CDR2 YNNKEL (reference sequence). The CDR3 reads CASSQLSQPQHF. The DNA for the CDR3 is TGTGCCAGCAGCCAATTAAGTCAGCCCCAGCATTTT.

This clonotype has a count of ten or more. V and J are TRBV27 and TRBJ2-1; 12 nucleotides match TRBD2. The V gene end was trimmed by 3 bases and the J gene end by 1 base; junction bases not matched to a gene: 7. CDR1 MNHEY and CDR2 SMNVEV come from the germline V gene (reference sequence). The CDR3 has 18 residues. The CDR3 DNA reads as TGTGCCAGCAGTTTCCGGGGACTAGCGGGTTTATCCTACAATGAGCAGTTCTTC. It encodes CASSFRGLAGLSYNEQFF.

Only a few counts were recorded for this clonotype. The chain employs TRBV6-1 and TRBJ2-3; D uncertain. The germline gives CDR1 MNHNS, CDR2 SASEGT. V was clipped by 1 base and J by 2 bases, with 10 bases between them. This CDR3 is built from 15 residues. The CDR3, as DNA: TGTGCCAGCAGTGAAGGCACAGCCACCACAGATACGCAGTATTTT. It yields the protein CASSEGTATTDTQYF.

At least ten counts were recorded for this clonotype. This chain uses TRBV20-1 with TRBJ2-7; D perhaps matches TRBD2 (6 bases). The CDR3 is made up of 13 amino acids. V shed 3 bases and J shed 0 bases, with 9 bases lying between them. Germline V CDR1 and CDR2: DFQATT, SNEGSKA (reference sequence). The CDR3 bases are TGCAGTGCTAGTCCCGGGAGCTCCTACGAGCAGTACTTC. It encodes CSASPGSSYEQYF.

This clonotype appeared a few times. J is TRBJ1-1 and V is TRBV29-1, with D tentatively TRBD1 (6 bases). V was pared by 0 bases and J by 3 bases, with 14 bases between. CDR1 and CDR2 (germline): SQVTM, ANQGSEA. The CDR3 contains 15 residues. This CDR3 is CSVEDVGARDTEAFF. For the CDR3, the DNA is TGCAGCGTTGAAGATGTGGGGGCGCGGGACACTGAAGCTTTCTTT.

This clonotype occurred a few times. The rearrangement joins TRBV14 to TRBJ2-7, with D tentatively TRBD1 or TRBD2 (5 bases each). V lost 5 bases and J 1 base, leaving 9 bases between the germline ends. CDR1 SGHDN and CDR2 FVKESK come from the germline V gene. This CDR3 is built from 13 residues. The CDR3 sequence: CASSGTESYEQYF. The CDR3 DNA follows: TGTGCCAGCAGCGGGACGGAGTCCTACGAGCAGTACTTC. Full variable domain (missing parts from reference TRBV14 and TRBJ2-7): EAGVTQFPSHSVIEKGQTVTLRCDPISGHDNLYWYRRVMGKEIKFLLHFVKESKQDESGMPNNRFLAERTGGTYSTLKVQPAELEDSGVYFCASSGTESYEQYFGPGTRLTVT.

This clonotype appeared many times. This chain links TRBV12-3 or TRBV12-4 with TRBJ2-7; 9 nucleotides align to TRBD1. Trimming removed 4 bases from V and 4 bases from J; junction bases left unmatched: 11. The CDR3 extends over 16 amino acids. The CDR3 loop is CASSSPTGTGSYEQYF. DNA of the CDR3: TGTGCCAGCAGTTCACCAACCGGGACAGGGTCGTACGAGCAGTACTTC.

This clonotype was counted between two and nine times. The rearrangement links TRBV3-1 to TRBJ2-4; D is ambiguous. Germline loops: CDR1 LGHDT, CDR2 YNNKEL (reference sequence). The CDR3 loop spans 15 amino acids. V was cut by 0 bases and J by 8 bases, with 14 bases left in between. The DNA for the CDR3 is TGTGCCAGCAGCCAAGATCTGGACCCCTGGGACATTCAGTACTTC. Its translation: CASSQDLDPWDIQYF.

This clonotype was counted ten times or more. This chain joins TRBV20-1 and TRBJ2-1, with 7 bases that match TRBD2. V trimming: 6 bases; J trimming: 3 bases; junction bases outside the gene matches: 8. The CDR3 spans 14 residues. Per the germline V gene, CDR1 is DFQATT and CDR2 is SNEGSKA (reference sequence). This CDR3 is CSAPTQRDYNEQFF. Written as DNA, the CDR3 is TGCAGTGCGCCAACCCAGCGGGACTACAATGAGCAGTTCTTC.

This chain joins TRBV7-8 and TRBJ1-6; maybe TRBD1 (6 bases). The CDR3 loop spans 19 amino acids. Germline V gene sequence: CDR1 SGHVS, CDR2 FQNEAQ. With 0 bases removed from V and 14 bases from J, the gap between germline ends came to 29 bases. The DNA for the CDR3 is TGTGCCAGCAGCTTAGCGGGGGGGACAAGTGTCCTAGCAGTGGGATCCCTCCACTTT. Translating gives CASSLAGGTSVLAVGSLHF. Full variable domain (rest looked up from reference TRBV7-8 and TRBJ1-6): GAGVSQSPRYKVAKRGQDVALRCDPISGHVSLFWYQQALGQGPEFLTYFQNEAQLDKSGLPSDRFFAERPEGSVSTLKIQRTQQEDSAVYLCASSLAGGTSVLAVGSLHFGNGTRLTVT.

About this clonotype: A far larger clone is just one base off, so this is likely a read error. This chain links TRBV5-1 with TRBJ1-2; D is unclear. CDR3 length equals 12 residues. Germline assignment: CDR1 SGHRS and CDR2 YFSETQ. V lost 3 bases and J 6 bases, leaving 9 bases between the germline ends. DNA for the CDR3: TGCGCCAGCAGCTCGGCCCGAGATGGCTACACCTTC. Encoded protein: CASSSARDGYTF.

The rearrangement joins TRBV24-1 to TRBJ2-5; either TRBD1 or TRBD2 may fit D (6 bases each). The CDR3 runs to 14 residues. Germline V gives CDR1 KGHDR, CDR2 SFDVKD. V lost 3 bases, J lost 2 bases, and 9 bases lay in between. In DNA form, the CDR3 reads TGTGCCACCAGTGATGAGGGGGGTCAAGAGACCCAGTACTTC. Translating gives CATSDEGGQETQYF.

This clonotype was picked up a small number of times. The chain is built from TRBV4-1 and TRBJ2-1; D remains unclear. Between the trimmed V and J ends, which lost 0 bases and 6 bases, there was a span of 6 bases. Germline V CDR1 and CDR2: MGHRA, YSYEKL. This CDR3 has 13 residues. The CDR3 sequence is CASSQDTVNEQFF. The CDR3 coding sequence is TGCGCCAGCAGCCAAGATACGGTCAATGAGCAGTTCTTC.